These T cell receptor beta chains were read from a single sample in a study of T cell responses to AZD1222 COVID-19 vaccine. TCRdb's table, derived via immunoSEQ multiplex PCR, lists solely in-frame clones and lacks some. The repertoire holds some 150,000 clones, with more than 70% as singletons. The sample here was peripheral blood, taken on day 0 of MenACWY control vaccination. The receptors were gathered from an adult in good health. The CDR3 runs from the conserved cysteine through the conserved F or W. Each record gives: CDR3 protein, V gene, D gene. D genes are given only for firm matches.

CASSASAQGGGLHF	TRBV9	.
CASSAGEGQKTYEQYF	TRBV7-9	TRBD1
CASSYSQAGQPQHF	TRBV6-6	.
CASGLDNEQFF	TRBV10-3	TRBD2
CASSPVRGTGETQYF	TRBV18	.
CASSTQGGGNQPQHF	TRBV19	.
CASSLSQGKETQYF	TRBV5-1	TRBD1
CASSGDPTNYGYTF	TRBV5-1	.
CASSPPGTSDYTEAFF	TRBV18	.
CATMGQGEQYF	TRBV24-1	.
CASSPQGMLYQPQHF	TRBV28	.
CASSPGQLRTGELFF	TRBV18	.